This T cell receptor (beta chain) was identified in a study of cytomegalovirus exposure and HLA in healthy donors. Study outcomes and limitations: HLA alleles showed associations with 15,000 to 20,000 TCR beta sequences in a later analysis, at a 0.05 false discovery rate.

Germline CDR1 and CDR2: LNHNV and YYDKDF (reference sequence). Trimming pared 5 bases from V and 4 bases from J, leaving 12 bases between. CDR3 length equals 14 residues. About this clone: Antigen unknown.

In the PCR, 60 Vbeta and 13 Jbeta primers were used. Repertoires were generated with immunoSEQ multiplex PCR, while TCRdb's copy carries only in-frame clones and drops some. The sample contains around 160,000 clones, 80% to 85% of which appear only once. What was sequenced was PBMCs. The clonotype comes from a man aged 50 or older in good health and CMV-seropositive. The chain combines TRBV15 with TRBJ2-1, with D possibly being TRBD2 (5 bases). CDR3 DNA: TGTGCCACCAGCCTCCCGCCGGGGTACAATGAGCAGTTCTTC. Its protein is CATSLPPGYNEQFF. Drawing the rest from reference TRBV15 and TRBJ2-1, the complete variable domain is DAMVIQNPRYQVTQFGKPVTLSCSQTLNHNVMYWYQQKSSQAPKLLFHYYDKDFNNEADTPDNFQSRRPNTSFCFLDIRSPGLGDTAMYLCATSLPPGYNEQFFGPGTRLTVL.